The T cell receptor beta chain under discussion was sequenced for a study of blood T cells in healthy people across ages. General study findings and limits: Long-lived donors carried more naive CD4+ cells and greater diversity than aged donors.

This clonotype was picked up a small number of times. The antigen remains unidentified. Then a second PCR, running roughly 7 to 11 cycles, was carried out with a sample-barcoded 5' primer and a J-beta primer mix. TCRdb used MiXCR to reprocess the 5' RACE reads, holding one entry per CDR3 protein. The table has hundreds of thousands of distinct CDR3 sequences, roughly 30% seen once. The draw of peripheral blood yielded ten milliliters from each donor. Each sample yielded at least 7 million isolated PBMCs. Per the germline V gene, CDR1 is SNHLY and CDR2 is FYNNEI. The CDR3 length is 14 residues. V lost 7 bases to trimming and J lost 4 bases, with 14 bases between them.

Sequenced input: blood. This sequence joins TRBV2 and TRBJ1-5; D is undetermined. The sequence came from a woman older than 75 in good health. CDR3 DNA: TGTGCCAGCACCCGGGATTCTTGGAATCAGCCCCAGCATTTT. Its translation: CASTRDSWNQPQHF.